Presented here are 32 T cell receptor beta chains from one specimen sequenced in a study of T cells in Graves' hyperthyroidism and ophthalmopathy. RNA transcripts provided the source from which TCR beta CDR3 regions were amplified. TCR CDR3 regions were first amplified by RT-PCR with HTBI primers. TCRdb used MiXCR to reprocess the multiplex PCR reads, holding one entry per CDR3 protein. The repertoire consists of some 620,000 distinct CDR3 sequences, with around 15% occurring once and the leading ten covering 3% to 4.5%. Material for sequencing was blood. The receptors were sampled from a young woman with Graves' hyperthyroidism.

In this sample, this clonotype turned up many times. The J gene is TRBJ2-7, the V gene TRBV27, with a weak D call TRBD1 (5 bases). V was clipped by 5 bases and J by 6 bases, with 11 bases between them. CDR3 length equals 12 residues. Germline CDR1 is MNHEY and CDR2 is SMNVEV (reference sequence). The CDR3: CASSDSLSEQYF. The DNA of the CDR3 is TGTGCCAGCAGTGACAGTTTATCCGAGCAGTACTTC.

The gene calls are TRBV9 and TRBJ2-1, with 11 positions matching TRBD2. The CDR3 sequence is 16 residues long. The trim removed 2 bases at V and 10 bases at J, leaving 11 bases unmatched. Germline CDR1 SGDLS, CDR2 YYNGEE. This CDR3 is CASSVLAGGPSVEQFF. The CDR3 nucleotides read TGTGCCAGCAGCGTTTTAGCGGGAGGGCCTTCTGTAGAGCAGTTCTTC.

There are a few counts of this clonotype. This chain connects TRBV20-1 to TRBJ2-7, with TRBD2 matching over 7 bases. V lost 6 bases to trimming and J lost 3 bases; unmatched junction nucleotides: 11. From germline, CDR1 is DFQATT and CDR2 SNEGSKA (reference sequence). The CDR3 spans 14 residues. CDR3 nucleotide sequence: TGCAGTGCCACAACTCCCGGGACTAACTACGAGCAGTACTTC. Translation: CSATTPGTNYEQYF.

The chain combines TRBV11-2 with TRBJ2-3; TRBD1 is a possible D gene (5 bases). Germline V gene lookup returns CDR1 SGHAT and CDR2 FQNNGV. The V gene lost 1 base and the J gene lost 5 bases, with 16 bases spanning the gap. The CDR3 is 16 amino acids. Here the CDR3 DNA reads TGTGCCAGCAGCTTAGGCCTAGTAGGGGCAGTAGATACGCAGTATTTT. Its protein is CASSLGLVGAVDTQYF.

In its sample, this clonotype was seen a few times. The J gene is TRBJ2-5, the V gene TRBV4-2, with 11 nucleotides matching TRBD1. Looked up from germline, CDR1 is LGHNA and CDR2 is YNFKEQ. Trimming removed 4 bases from V and 5 bases from J; junction bases left unmatched: 6. This CDR3 is built from 15 residues. The CDR3 sequence is CASSPGTGGLETQYF. The DNA of the CDR3 is TGTGCCAGCAGCCCGGGGACAGGGGGTTTGGAGACCCAGTACTTC.

This clonotype has ten or more counts. This rearrangement joins TRBV28 to TRBJ2-7; unclear D gene. The germline CDR1 and CDR2 sequences are MDHEN and SYDVKM. V lost 5 bases and J lost 1, with 21 bases in between. The CDR3 has 17 amino acids. CDR3 sequence reads: CASSSPPDIQGSYEQYF. The CDR3 DNA reads as TGTGCCAGCAGTAGCCCACCGGATATCCAAGGGTCCTACGAGCAGTACTTC. The entire variable domain, with the rest obtained from reference TRBV28 and TRBJ2-7, is as follows: DVKVTQSSRYLVKRTGEKVFLECVQDMDHENMFWYRQDPGLGLRLIYFSYDVKMKEKGDIPEGYSVSREKKERFSLILESASTNQTSMYLCASSSPPDIQGSYEQYFGPGTRLTVT.

This clonotype was counted between two and nine times. The chain recombines TRBV24-1 with TRBJ2-1; 7 nucleotides line up with TRBD2. The germline gives CDR1 KGHDR, CDR2 SFDVKD. V shed 3 bases and J 9 bases; nucleotides not matched to a gene: 4. CDR3 length: 13 residues. In nucleotides, the CDR3 is TGTGCCACCAGTGATCTGGGAGGGATTGAGCAGTTCTTC. Residues: CATSDLGGIEQFF.

The chain recombines TRBV25-1 with TRBJ1-2; the D is unclear. Trimming took off 6 bases at V and 5 bases at J, with 13 bases between the two ends. This CDR3 has 13 amino acids. Germline values: CDR1 MGHDK, CDR2 SYGVNS. CDR3 DNA sequence: TGTGCCAGCAGGGTGGAAGGCTCATATGGCTACACCTTC. It yields the protein CASRVEGSYGYTF.

At least ten counts were recorded for this clonotype. The genes are TRBV28 and TRBJ2-7; TRBD2 matches 13 bases. After removal of 7 bases from V and 0 bases from J, the junction contained 12 bases not matched to a gene. Germline V CDR1 and CDR2: MDHEN, SYDVKM. The CDR3 has 18 residues. The DNA for the CDR3 is TGTGCCAGCAAAGGGGACGGACTAGCGGGAGTGAGCTCCTACGAGCAGTACTTC. Translating it yields CASKGDGLAGVSSYEQYF.

This clonotype was counted at least ten times. The V and J genes are TRBV18 and TRBJ1-1, with D hard to call. Trimming left V 8 bases short and J 1 base short, with 11 bases between. The germline V gene encodes CDR1 KGHSH and CDR2 LQKENI. This CDR3 contains 13 residues. CDR3: CASQQNPNTEAFF. As DNA, the CDR3 is TGTGCCAGCCAACAGAATCCGAACACTGAAGCTTTCTTT.

This clonotype was detected many times. In DNA, the CDR3 is TGTGCCAGCTCACCACTGAGAGCCGATACGCAGTATTTT. This sequence encodes CASSPLRADTQYF. The V and J genes are TRBV18 and TRBJ2-3; D unclear. The V gene's germline CDR1 is KGHSH and CDR2 LQKENI. With 1 base removed from V and 6 bases from J, the gap between germline ends came to 8 bases. The CDR3 spans 13 residues.

As to this clonotype: One junction end disagrees with the germline gene, perhaps due to a read error. This chain connects TRBV7-2 to TRBJ1-1, with 7 bases that match TRBD1. The CDR3 loop spans 15 amino acids. From germline, CDR1 is SGHTA and CDR2 FQGNSA. The CDR3, as DNA: TGTGCCAACAGCTTAGCGTGGGACAGGAACACTGAAGCTTTCTTT. Translating it yields CANSLAWDRNTEAFF.

The CDR3 DNA reads as TGTGCCTGGGAGCAGGACTTTACCTACGAGCAGTACTTC. Amino acids: CAWEQDFTYEQYF. This chain links TRBV30 with TRBJ2-7, with D possibly matching TRBD2 (5 bases). The germline V gene has CDR1 GTSNPN and CDR2 SVGIG (reference sequence). This CDR3 comprises 13 residues. V was pared by 5 bases and J by 2 bases, with 13 bases between.

In this sample, this clonotype turned up a few times. The chain employs TRBV11-3 and TRBJ2-1; 9 positions agree with TRBD1. Trimming cost V 5 bases and J 4 bases; bases outside gene matches: 9. CDR1 SGHNT and CDR2 YENEEA come from the germline V gene. The length of the CDR3 is 16 residues. CDR3 DNA: TGTGCCAGCAGCATCTGGACAGGGGAGAGTTACAATGAGCAGTTCTTC. Its translation is CASSIWTGESYNEQFF.

About this clonotype itself: A read error may explain this, as a much larger clone is one base away. The rearrangement links TRBV28 to TRBJ1-2, with 10 nucleotides matching TRBD1. There are 14 residues in the CDR3. Germline lookup yields CDR1 MDHEN and CDR2 SYDVKM. The CDR3 loop reads CAGSPRTGGYGYTF. The CDR3 DNA sequence: TGTGCCGGCAGTCCACGGACAGGGGGCTATGGCTACACCTTC.

In this sample, this clonotype turned up a few times. This chain connects TRBV4-3 to TRBJ1-5; 12 positions agree with TRBD1. The CDR3 totals 16 residues. Trimming removed 3 bases from V and 7 bases from J; junction bases left unmatched: 7. Germline CDR1 LGHNA, CDR2 YSLEER. The CDR3 loop reads CASSHRDRGQWQPQHF. In DNA form, the CDR3 reads TGCGCCAGCAGCCATCGGGACAGGGGGCAGTGGCAGCCCCAGCATTTT.

The chain links TRBV25-1 to TRBJ2-3; no clear D. V was shortened by 4 bases and J by 11 bases, with 13 bases between the two germline ends. The CDR3 has 12 amino acids. Germline V lookup: CDR1 MGHDK, CDR2 SYGVNS. The CDR3 DNA follows: TGTGCCAGCAGTGTACTCTTAGGGATGCAGTATTTT. Translating gives CASSVLLGMQYF.

At least ten counts were recorded for this clonotype. The J gene is TRBJ2-1, the V gene TRBV7-3; either TRBD1 or TRBD2 may supply D (5 bases each). The germline V gene has CDR1 SGHTA and CDR2 FQGTGA. V lost 3 bases to trimming and J lost 1 base, with 10 bases between them. This CDR3 contains 15 residues. This chain's CDR3 is CASSFTGRSYNEQFF. CDR3 sequence (DNA): TGTGCCAGCAGCTTCACGGGACGATCCTACAATGAGCAGTTCTTC.

This clonotype was detected ten times or more. The chain joins TRBV2 to TRBJ2-7; D is unclear. The CDR3 is 13 amino acids. V lost 7 bases, J lost 0 bases, and 10 bases lay in between. The germline CDR1 and CDR2 sequences are SNHLY and FYNNEI. CDR3 residues: CASKDGLSYEQYF. Here the CDR3 DNA reads TGTGCCAGCAAGGACGGGCTCTCCTACGAGCAGTACTTC.

This clonotype was counted between two and nine times. The chain carries TRBV20-1 and TRBJ2-2; 14 bases fit TRBD2. Germline V gene sequence: CDR1 DFQATT, CDR2 SNEGSKA (reference sequence). This CDR3 region has 14 residues. The J segment lost 8 bases and the V segment lost 5 bases, leaving 4 bases of the junction unmatched. The CDR3 here is CSAPGLAGAGELFF. The DNA for the CDR3 is TGCAGTGCTCCGGGACTAGCGGGAGCTGGGGAGCTGTTTTTT.

This clonotype appeared a few times. The J gene is TRBJ1-2, the V gene TRBV6-1; 9 bases agree with TRBD1. Trimming removed 6 bases from V and 8 bases from J; junction bases left unmatched: 13. Germline V CDR1 and CDR2: MNHNS, SASEGT. The CDR3 is 15 residues long. The CDR3 DNA follows: TGTGCCAGCAGAGGCGACAGGGGGAGCGTGGGAGGCTACACCTTC. It specifies CASRGDRGSVGGYTF.

This clonotype was counted many times. The gene calls are TRBV12-3 or TRBV12-4 and TRBJ2-3; tentatively, D is TRBD1 (6 bases). The CDR3 totals 13 residues. The ends were cut back, 10 bases at V and 4 bases at J, with 15 bases in the middle. The CDR3 DNA reads as TGTGCCATTACCGGGACATGGGCAGATACGCAGTATTTT. Encoded protein: CAITGTWADTQYF.

This clonotype was recorded many times. The chain combines TRBV5-8 with TRBJ2-4, with D tentatively TRBD2 (6 bases). The V gene's germline CDR1 is SGHTS and CDR2 YDEGEE. CDR3 length: 15 amino acids. The germline V and J ends were trimmed by 4 bases and 0 bases, with 11 bases remaining between them. The CDR3 is CASSLATPAKNIQYF. As DNA, the CDR3 is TGTGCCAGCAGCCTAGCGACTCCAGCCAAAAACATTCAGTACTTC.

This clonotype was observed a handful of times. The chain links TRBV6-1 to TRBJ1-1, with D possibly matching TRBD1 (6 bases). The germline V gene has CDR1 MNHNS and CDR2 SASEGT. Trimming took off 6 bases at V and 1 base at J, with 15 bases between the two ends. The CDR3 consists of 15 residues. Written as DNA, the CDR3 is TGTGCCAGCAGAGCGTGGACAGCCTCGAACACTGAAGCTTTCTTT. Encoded protein: CASRAWTASNTEAFF.

In its sample, this clonotype was seen many times. The rearrangement links TRBV27 to TRBJ2-1; D is uncertain. V gave up 4 bases and J gave up 7 bases, with 23 bases separating them. CDR3 length equals 17 residues. CDR1 and CDR2 from the germline V gene are MNHEY and SMNVEV (reference sequence). CDR3 amino acids: CASSSTNIGRFRNEQFF. The CDR3 DNA sequence: TGTGCCAGCAGTTCGACCAACATAGGAAGGTTCAGGAATGAGCAGTTCTTC.

On this clonotype itself: Mismatch with germline at one junction end may stem from a read error. This sequence joins TRBV28 and TRBJ1-1, with unresolved D. This CDR3 spans 15 amino acids. CDR1 MDHEN and CDR2 SYDVKM come from the germline V gene. This CDR3 is CASSLWEGSNTEAFF. CDR3 nucleotide sequence: TGTGCCAGCAGTCTATGGGAGGGTTCGAACACTGAAGCTTTCTTT.

This clonotype was observed a few times. The rearrangement uses TRBV5-1 and TRBJ2-2, with 8 positions matching TRBD1. CDR1 and CDR2 from the germline V gene are SGHRS and YFSETQ. The CDR3 length is 15 residues. V trimming: 4 bases; J trimming: 5 bases; junction bases outside the gene matches: 7. The CDR3 DNA is TGCGCCAGCAGCGCCACTACAGGGGGAACCGGGGAGCTGTTTTTT. Its translation is CASSATTGGTGELFF.

In its sample, this clonotype was seen many times. This chain connects TRBV2 to TRBJ1-2, with a tentative D call TRBD1 (6 bases). The CDR3 spans 13 residues. V was pared by 4 bases and J by 3 bases, with 9 bases between. The germline V gene encodes CDR1 SNHLY and CDR2 FYNNEI. The CDR3 sequence is CASSVDRDYGYTF. The CDR3 region has the DNA TGTGCCAGCAGTGTGGACAGAGACTATGGCTACACCTTC. The full variable domain, its missing parts supplied by reference TRBV2 and TRBJ1-2, is EPEVTQTPSHQVTQMGQEVILRCVPISNHLYFYWYRQILGQKVEFLVSFYNNEISEKSEIFDDQFSVERPDGSNFTLKIRSTKLEDSAMYFCASSVDRDYGYTFGSGTRLTVV.

A remark on this clonotype: At one end the junction does not follow the germline gene, possibly because of a read error. The chain uses TRBV5-1 and TRBJ1-2; no clear D gene. The CDR3 totals 14 residues. Germline values: CDR1 SGHRS, CDR2 YFSETQ. The DNA of the CDR3 is TGTGCCAGCAGCTTGGGCAGCCACGACTATGGCTACACCTTC. Translated, it gives CASSLGSHDYGYTF. The variable domain in full, completed from reference TRBV5-1 and TRBJ1-2, reads KAGVTQTPRYLIKTRGQQVTLSCSPISGHRSVSWYQQTPGQGLQFLFEYFSETQRNKGNFPGRFSGRQFSNSRSEMNVSTLELGDSALYLCASSLGSHDYGYTFGSGTRLTVV.

This clonotype was seen more than once but under ten times. Sequence at one end of the junction differs from germline and may be a read error. CDR3 sequence: CASRRTGGNGKLFF. In nucleotides, the CDR3 is TGTGCCAGCAGGCGGACAGGGGGCAATGGAAAACTGTTTTTT. This chain connects TRBV7-6 to TRBJ1-4; 11 bases match TRBD1. The CDR3 has 14 residues. Germline V gene data show CDR1 as SGHVS and CDR2 as FNYEAQ.

In its sample, this clonotype was seen many times. V and J are TRBV28 and TRBJ2-7, with TRBD1 identical over 7 bases. The germline V gene encodes CDR1 MDHEN and CDR2 SYDVKM. This CDR3 is built from 13 residues. V gave up 8 bases and J gave up 2 bases; unmatched junction bases: 6. DNA of the CDR3: TGTGCCAGCTATACGGGACAGACCTACGAGCAGTACTTC. The encoded protein is CASYTGQTYEQYF.

Concerning this clonotype itself: A read error is possible here, since a much larger clone lies one base away. The chain recombines TRBV6-2 or TRBV6-3 with TRBJ2-7, with D possibly being TRBD2 (5 bases). Germline V gene sequence: CDR1 MNHEY, CDR2 SVGEGT. The CDR3 runs 13 residues. V lost 7 bases, J lost 1 base, and 11 bases lay in between. The CDR3 DNA follows: TGTGCCAGCAATGTCGAGCGGTCCTACGAGCAGTACTTC. Protein: CASNVERSYEQYF.